This T cell receptor (beta chain) came from a study of cytomegalovirus exposure and HLA in healthy donors. PCR employed 60 Vbeta and 13 Jbeta primers. The table came from immunoSEQ multiplex PCR; TCRdb's copy has only in-frame clones and leaves some out. The data contain roughly 65,000 clones, roughly 78% of them singletons. Each donor was healthy, and each was a bone marrow donor. Input material: PBMCs. The clonotype was recovered from a woman aged 25 to 45 in good health and CMV-seronegative.

The CDR3 here is CASSHLEGAEAFF. In DNA, the CDR3 is TGTGCCAGCAGCCACCTGGAGGGCGCTGAAGCTTTCTTT. V is TRBV7-9 and J is TRBJ1-1; D gene uncertain. CDR1 SEHNR and CDR2 FQNEAQ come from the germline V gene (reference sequence). This CDR3 has 13 residues. The V and J ends lost 5 bases and 6 bases respectively, with 13 bases between them.